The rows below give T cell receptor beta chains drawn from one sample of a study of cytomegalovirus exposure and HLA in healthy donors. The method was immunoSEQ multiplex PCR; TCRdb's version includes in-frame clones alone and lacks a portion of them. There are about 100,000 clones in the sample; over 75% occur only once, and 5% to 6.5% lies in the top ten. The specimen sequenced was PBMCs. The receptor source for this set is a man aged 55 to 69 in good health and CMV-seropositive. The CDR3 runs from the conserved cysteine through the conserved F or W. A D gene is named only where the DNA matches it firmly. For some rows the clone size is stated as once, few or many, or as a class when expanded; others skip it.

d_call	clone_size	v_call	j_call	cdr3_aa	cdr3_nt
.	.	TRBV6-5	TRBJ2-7	CASSSQGESSYEQYF	TGTGCCAGCAGTAGTCAGGGCGAGAGCTCCTACGAGCAGTACTTC
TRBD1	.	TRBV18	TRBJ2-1	CASSPQTGDEQFF	TGTGCCAGCTCACCACAGACAGGGGATGAGCAGTTCTTC
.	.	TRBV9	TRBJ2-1	CASSFSVNEQFF	TGTGCCAGCAGCTTTAGTGTAAATGAGCAGTTCTTC
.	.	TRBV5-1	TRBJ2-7	CASSSPPRYEQYF	TGCGCCAGCAGCTCCCCACCCCGTTACGAGCAGTACTTC
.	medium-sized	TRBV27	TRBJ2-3	CASSLSPFSLPDTDTQYF	TGTGCCAGCAGTTTATCCCCTTTCTCCCTTCCAGACACAGATACGCAGTATTTT
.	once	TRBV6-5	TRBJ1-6	CASSSVTGGNSPLHF	TGTGCCAGCAGTTCCGTGACTGGAGGGAATTCACCCCTCCACTTT
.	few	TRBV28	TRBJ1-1	CASSTQGTEAFF	TGTGCCAGCAGTACGCAGGGGACGGAAGCTTTCTTT
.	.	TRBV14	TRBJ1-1	CASSSGLGTEAFF	TGTGCCAGCAGCTCAGGGTTGGGCACTGAAGCTTTCTTT
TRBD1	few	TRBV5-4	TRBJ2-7	CASSYGTGIDEQYF	TGTGCCAGCAGCTACGGGACAGGGATCGACGAGCAGTACTTC
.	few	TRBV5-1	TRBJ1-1	CASSLARGVNTEAFF	TGCGCCAGCAGCTTGGCCCGGGGGGTGAACACTGAAGCTTTCTTT
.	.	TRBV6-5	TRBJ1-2	CASSSTVGRYGYTF	TGTGCCAGCAGTTCGACAGTAGGGCGCTATGGCTACACCTTC